Included here is one TCR beta chain sequence, with context. These data belong to a study of control samples from healthy donors and cancer patients. The CDR3 has 14 residues. Per germline, CDR1 SEHNR and CDR2 FQNEAQ (reference sequence). The V end was cut by 5 bases, the J end by 1 base, with 11 bases between. Clones were read by immunoSEQ multiplex PCR, and TCRdb kept only the in-frame ones, dropping some. This sample has approximately 160,000 clones, with roughly 93% found just once. The receptor was derived from a woman in her fifties or sixties in good health. The sequencing sample was made of blood. The chain links TRBV7-9 to TRBJ1-1; a possible D gene is TRBD1 (5 bases). The CDR3 DNA follows: TGTGCCAGCAGCGCGGGGACGGAGAACACTGAAGCTTTCTTT. This gives the protein CASSAGTENTEAFF.